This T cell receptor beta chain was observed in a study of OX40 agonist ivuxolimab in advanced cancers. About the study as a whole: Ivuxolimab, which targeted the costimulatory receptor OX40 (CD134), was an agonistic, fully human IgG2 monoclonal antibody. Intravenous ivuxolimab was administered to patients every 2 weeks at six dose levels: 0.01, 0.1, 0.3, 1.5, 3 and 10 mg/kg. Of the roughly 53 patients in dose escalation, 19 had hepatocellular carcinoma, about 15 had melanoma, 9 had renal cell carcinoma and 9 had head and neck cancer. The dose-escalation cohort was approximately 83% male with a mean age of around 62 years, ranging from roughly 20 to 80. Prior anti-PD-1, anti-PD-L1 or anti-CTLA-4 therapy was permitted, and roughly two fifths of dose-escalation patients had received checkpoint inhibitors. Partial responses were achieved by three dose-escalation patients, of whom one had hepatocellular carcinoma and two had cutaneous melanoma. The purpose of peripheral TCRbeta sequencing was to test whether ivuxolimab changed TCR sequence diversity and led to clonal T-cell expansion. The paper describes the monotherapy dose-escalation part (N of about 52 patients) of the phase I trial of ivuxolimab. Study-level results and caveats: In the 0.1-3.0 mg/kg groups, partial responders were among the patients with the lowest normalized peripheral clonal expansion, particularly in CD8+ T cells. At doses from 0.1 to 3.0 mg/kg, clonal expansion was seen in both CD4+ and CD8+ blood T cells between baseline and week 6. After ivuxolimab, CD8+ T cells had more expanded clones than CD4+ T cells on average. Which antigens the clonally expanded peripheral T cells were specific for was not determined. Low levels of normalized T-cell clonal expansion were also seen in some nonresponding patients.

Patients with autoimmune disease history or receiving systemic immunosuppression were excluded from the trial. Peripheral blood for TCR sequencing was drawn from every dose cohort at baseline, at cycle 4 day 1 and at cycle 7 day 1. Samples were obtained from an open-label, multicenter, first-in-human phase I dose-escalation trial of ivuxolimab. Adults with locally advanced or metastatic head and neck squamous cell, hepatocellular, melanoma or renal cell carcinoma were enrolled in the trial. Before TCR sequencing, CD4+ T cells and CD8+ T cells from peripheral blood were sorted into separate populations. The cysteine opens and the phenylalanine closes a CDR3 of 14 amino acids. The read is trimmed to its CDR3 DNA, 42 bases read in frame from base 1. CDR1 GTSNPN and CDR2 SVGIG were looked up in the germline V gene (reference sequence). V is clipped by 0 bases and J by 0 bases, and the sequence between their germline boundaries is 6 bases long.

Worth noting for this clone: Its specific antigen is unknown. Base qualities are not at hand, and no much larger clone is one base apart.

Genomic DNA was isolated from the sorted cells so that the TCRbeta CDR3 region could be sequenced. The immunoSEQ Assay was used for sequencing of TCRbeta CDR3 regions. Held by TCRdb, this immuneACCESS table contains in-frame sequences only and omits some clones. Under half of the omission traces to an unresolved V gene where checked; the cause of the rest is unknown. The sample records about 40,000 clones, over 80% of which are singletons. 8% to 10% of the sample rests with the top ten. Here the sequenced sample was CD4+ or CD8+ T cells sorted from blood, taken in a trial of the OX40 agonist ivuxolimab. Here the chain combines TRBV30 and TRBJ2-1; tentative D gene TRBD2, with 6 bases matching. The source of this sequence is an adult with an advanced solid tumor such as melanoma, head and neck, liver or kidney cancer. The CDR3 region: CAWSVGSSYNEQFF. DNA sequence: TGTGCCTGGAGTGTCGGGAGCTCCTACAATGAGCAGTTCTTC.